Shown below are 17 T cell receptor beta chains from a single sample sequenced in a study of T-cell reconstitution after alpha-beta-depleted transplantation in children. TCRbeta library construction was performed incorporating unique molecular identifiers. TCRdb redid the calling of the PCR reads with MiXCR, one entry per CDR3 protein. The table lists approximately 980,000 distinct CDR3 sequences, about 26% of them singletons, with around 30% in the top ten. The sequencing used PBMCs, mostly from graft donor cells, collected 360 days after TCRalphabeta/CD19-depleted stem cell transplant. The source is a boy under two years old who had a stem cell transplant for SCID, so the T cells may come from the graft donor.

The V gene is TRBV12-3 or TRBV12-4, the J gene TRBJ2-1; D gene ambiguous. The CDR3 is 13 amino acids. Trimming left V 1 base short and J 7 bases short, with 8 bases between. CDR3 in amino acids: CASSLGFINEQFF. As DNA, the CDR3 is TGTGCCAGCAGTTTAGGATTCATAAATGAGCAGTTCTTC.

The CDR3 DNA reads TGTGCCAGCAGCTTAGTCTGGTATCAGCCCCAGCATTTT. This sequence encodes CASSLVWYQPQHF. The chain recombines TRBV7-2 with TRBJ1-5; D not resolved. CDR1 is SGHTA and CDR2 is FQGNSA in the germline V gene. This CDR3 contains 13 residues. V was cut by 1 base and J by 5 bases, with 6 bases left in between.

This clonotype was seen once. The chain couples TRBV7-2 to TRBJ2-1, with D perhaps being TRBD1 or TRBD2 (5 bases each). Germline V lookup: CDR1 SGHTA, CDR2 FQGNSA. The CDR3 covers 15 residues. The V end was cut by 5 bases, the J end by 3 bases, with 14 bases between. CDR3 DNA sequence: TGTGCCAGCAGCCTCCGGGGCGACCGCTACAATGAGCAGTTCTTC. This translates into CASSLRGDRYNEQFF.

This clonotype has more than one count but fewer than ten. The V call is TRBV12-3 or TRBV12-4, the J call TRBJ2-7, with TRBD1 matching over 7 bases. This CDR3 region has 15 residues. J gave up 4 bases and V 6 bases, and 12 bases lay outside the gene matches. DNA for the CDR3: TGTGCCAGCAGCCGCAGGACAGGTCCCGCGTACGAGCAGTACTTC. Translation: CASSRRTGPAYEQYF.

In this sample, this clonotype turned up a few times. The V and J genes are TRBV20-1 and TRBJ2-7; D is possibly TRBD2 (5 bases). Germline assignment: CDR1 DFQATT and CDR2 SNEGSKA (reference sequence). The CDR3 length is 15 residues. CDR3 amino acids: CSAVRGTHPPYEQYF. The CDR3 DNA reads as TGCAGCGCTGTTCGGGGTACACATCCTCCCTACGAGCAGTACTTC.

The sample holds many counts of this clonotype. This sequence joins TRBV18 and TRBJ2-5; no firm D call. The germline V and J ends were trimmed by 1 base and 5 bases, with 8 bases remaining between them. CDR1 and CDR2 from the germline V gene are KGHSH and LQKENI. The CDR3 covers 13 residues. The CDR3 reads CASSPQVQETQYF. The CDR3 DNA is TGTGCCAGCTCACCACAGGTTCAGGAGACCCAGTACTTC.

The chain has TRBV12-3 or TRBV12-4 and TRBJ1-6, with D possibly matching TRBD1 (6 bases). The CDR3 contains 14 residues. The V gene lost 1 base and the J gene lost 9 bases, with 10 bases spanning the gap. The CDR3 nucleotides read TGTGCCAGCAGTTTAGGGGGGGCTCTTTCACCCCTCCACTTT. Its protein product is CASSLGGALSPLHF.

CDR3 sequence (DNA): TGTGCCAGCAGCAGACTTAAGGGACAGCACACTGAAGCTTTCTTT. This translates into CASSRLKGQHTEAFF. The chain employs TRBV5-6 and TRBJ1-1; TRBD1 matches at 7 bases. The CDR3 is made up of 15 amino acids. Germline loops: CDR1 SGHDT, CDR2 YYEEEE. Trimming cost V 4 bases and J 3 bases; bases outside gene matches: 9.

This clonotype appeared a few times. CDR3 sequence reads: CASRGGTTPHSYNEQFF. CDR3 sequence (DNA): TGTGCCAGCAGGGGGGGGACTACCCCGCACTCCTACAATGAGCAGTTCTTC. The V and J genes are TRBV12-3 or TRBV12-4 and TRBJ2-1, with 7 bases identical to TRBD2. The CDR3 runs to 17 residues. Trimming removed 6 bases from V and 0 bases from J; junction bases left unmatched: 11.

The chain has TRBV10-2 and TRBJ2-5; 9 positions agree with TRBD2. CDR1 and CDR2 from the germline V gene are WSHSY and SAAADI. The CDR3 has 17 amino acids. Trimming removed 3 bases from V and 4 bases from J; junction bases left unmatched: 12. Written as DNA, the CDR3 is TGCGCCAGCAGTGAATGGGGCGGGGGGGCATATCGAGAGACCCAGTACTTC. Its protein is CASSEWGGGAYRETQYF.

This clonotype was picked up a small number of times. The J gene is TRBJ2-5, the V gene TRBV5-5, with 8 positions matching TRBD1. CDR1 is SGHKS, CDR2 YYEKEE, per germline (reference sequence). J was trimmed by 7 bases and V by 1 base; bases with no gene match: 9. CDR3 length: 15 amino acids. This CDR3 is CASSLLTGGGSTQYF. In DNA form, the CDR3 reads TGTGCCAGCAGCTTGCTTACAGGGGGTGGGTCGACCCAGTACTTC.

This clonotype was observed a few times. The chain employs TRBV20-1 and TRBJ2-7, with D possibly TRBD1 on 8 matching bases. Germline V gives CDR1 DFQATT, CDR2 SNEGSKA (reference sequence). The V end was cut by 3 bases, the J end by 2 bases, with 17 bases between. CDR3 size: 15 residues. The CDR3 coding sequence is TGCAGTGCTAGCCAGGGGGCTAGCGGAACCTACGAGCAGTACTTC. Translating it yields CSASQGASGTYEQYF.

The chain uses TRBV18 and TRBJ2-2; D is undetermined. The CDR3 totals 12 residues. In germline, CDR1 is KGHSH, CDR2 LQKENI. Trimming removed 2 bases at V and 6 bases at J, with 4 bases between. The CDR3 sequence: CASSPSSGELFF. The DNA for the CDR3 is TGTGCCAGCTCACCATCGTCCGGGGAGCTGTTTTTT.

As to this clonotype: This CDR3 fails to terminate in the conserved phenylalanine or tryptophan, so it likely reflects a read error. The V gene is TRBV3-1, the J gene TRBJ2-5, with D tentatively TRBD2 (6 bases). The ends were cut back, 6 bases at V and 1 base at J, with 12 bases in the middle. The CDR3 has 14 amino acids. Germline V gene sequence: CDR1 LGHDT, CDR2 YNNKEL (reference sequence). CDR3: CASSPRTTQETQYY. The CDR3 nucleotides are TGTGCCAGCAGTCCCCGGACTACCCAAGAGACCCAGTACTAC.

The rearrangement uses TRBV9 and TRBJ2-5; the match to TRBD1 covers 8 bases. Trimming cost V 2 bases and J 5 bases; bases outside gene matches: 8. Per the germline V gene, CDR1 is SGDLS and CDR2 is YYNGEE. The CDR3 is 15 amino acids. The CDR3 here is CASSVQGTGRETQYF. For the CDR3, the DNA is TGTGCCAGCAGCGTCCAAGGGACAGGTCGGGAGACCCAGTACTTC.

The V gene is TRBV7-9, the J gene TRBJ2-3; 10 nucleotides agree with TRBD1. Germline V CDR1 and CDR2: SEHNR, FQNEAQ (reference sequence). V lost 5 bases to trimming and J lost 11 bases; unmatched junction nucleotides: 10. The CDR3 consists of 14 residues. The CDR3 nucleotides are TGTGCCAGCAGCACAGACAGGGGGCACAGGGAGCAGTATTTT. Translating it yields CASSTDRGHREQYF. Filled out from reference TRBV7-9 and TRBJ2-3, the complete variable domain reads DTGVSQNPRHKITKRGQNVTFRCDPISEHNRLYWYRQTLGQGPEFLTYFQNEAQLEKSRLLSDRFSAERPKGSFSTLEIQRTEQGDSAMYLCASSTDRGHREQYFGPGTRLTVL.

This chain links TRBV20-1 with TRBJ1-5, with D perhaps TRBD1 (5 bases). The CDR3 has 14 amino acids. V was pared by 0 bases and J by 5 bases, with 11 bases between. The germline V gene has CDR1 DFQATT and CDR2 SNEGSKA (reference sequence). CDR3 amino acids: CSARDTGRDQPQHF. CDR3 in DNA: TGCAGTGCTAGAGATACAGGCAGAGATCAGCCCCAGCATTTT.